The clone carrying this T cell receptor (beta chain) has a handful of counts. The antigen is undetermined. This entry belongs to a study of post-analysis software for immune sequencing data. Libraries were made from TCR beta cDNA, and they carried unique molecular identifiers. T cells numbering about 0.85 to 10 million yielded cDNA molecules that totaled about 500,000. MiXCR was run by TCRdb on the PCR reads, yielding one entry per CDR3 protein. The sample yields about 810,000 distinct CDR3 sequences, about 50% seen once. Study observations and caveats: With F measure, samples from one preparation batch clustered together strongly. Patients with multiple sclerosis recorded significantly lower normalized Chao1 diversity than controls, the study found.

The sequencing input was blood. The TCR was taken from a girl under 18 with multiple sclerosis.

CDR3 DNA: TGTGCCATCATGGATCCGGGGACACCTCCTGGGTACGAGCAGTACTTC. Translating it yields CAIMDPGTPPGYEQYF. This chain links TRBV10-3 with TRBJ2-7; possible D gene TRBD1, 6 bases. The length of the CDR3 is 16 residues. Germline lookup yields CDR1 ENHRY and CDR2 SYGVKD. The V end lost 7 bases, the J end lost 4 bases, and 23 bases lay between the germline ends.